The rows below give T cell receptor beta chains drawn from one sample of a study of T-cell memory formation after mild COVID-19. TCRdb called the 5' RACE reads again in MiXCR, with one record for every CDR3 protein. The table has 350,000 to 450,000 distinct CDR3 sequences, 15% to 25% seen once. The sample consisted of PBMCs or a T cell subset sorted from them (not recorded which). The receptor source for this set is an adult woman who had mild COVID-19 (a few samples of this study predate the infection). Cell type and time point are not known. The CDR3 runs from the conserved cysteine through the conserved F or W. Fields, in order: D gene, clone size, J gene, V gene, CDR3 DNA, CDR3 protein. D genes are given only for firm matches. The size of a clone is reported for some rows only, either as once, few or many, or as a class for expanded clones.

.	many	TRBJ2-5	TRBV11-2	TGTGCCAGCAGCTCGGTTACGGGGTGGGAGACCCAGTACTTC	CASSSVTGWETQYF
.	few	TRBJ1-2	TRBV3-1	TGTGCCAGCAGCCAAGGAAGGTTGGGCTACACCTTC	CASSQGRLGYTF
.	.	TRBJ2-6	TRBV9	TGTGCCAGCACACCGGGACTCAGCTCTGGGGCCAACGTCCTGACTTTC	CASTPGLSSGANVLTF
TRBD2	.	TRBJ2-3	TRBV15	TGTGCCACCAGCAGAGTTGGACTAGCGGGAGGAGATACGCAGTATTTT	CATSRVGLAGGDTQYF
.	.	TRBJ1-1	TRBV7-9	TGTGCCAGCAGCCCGCAGGGATTAGGAGCTTTCTTT	CASSPQGLGAFF
TRBD1	few	TRBJ2-7	TRBV14	TGTGCCAGCAGCCACCCGGGACAGGGGCTCGAGCAGTACTTC	CASSHPGQGLEQYF
TRBD2	few	TRBJ2-7	TRBV19	TGTGCCAGTACAGGACTAGCGGACGAGCAGTACTTC	CASTGLADEQYF
TRBD1	few	TRBJ2-7	TRBV9	TGTGCCAGCAGCGTAGGGACAGGGGCAACCTACGAGCAGTACTTC	CASSVGTGATYEQYF
TRBD1	.	TRBJ2-2	TRBV2	TGTGCCAGCTTAAGACAAGGACAGGGGGACACCGGGGAGCTGTTTTTT	CASLRQGQGDTGELFF
.	few	TRBJ2-2	TRBV7-3	TGTGCCAGCAGCTTAAGTACCACCGGGGAGCTGTTTTTT	CASSLSTTGELFF
.	.	TRBJ2-7	TRBV7-9	TGTGCCAGCAGCTGGGTGGACTACGAGCAGTACTTC	CASSWVDYEQYF
.	few	TRBJ1-2	TRBV6-5	TGTGCCAGCAGTTACGTAGGGTTAGAAGGCTACACCTTC	CASSYVGLEGYTF
TRBD1	few	TRBJ2-3	TRBV27	TGTGCCAGCAGACCCAAGACAGGGGACACAGATACGCAGTATTTT	CASRPKTGDTDTQYF
TRBD1	.	TRBJ2-5	TRBV23-1	TGCGCCAGCAGTCAACCGGGGGGACAGGGATACGGGGTAGTAGAGACCCAGTACTTC	CASSQPGGQGYGVVETQYF
.	.	TRBJ2-7	TRBV5-1	TGCGCCAGCAGCTTGGAATCGGGGAAGGTCTACGAGCAGTACTTC	CASSLESGKVYEQYF
.	many	TRBJ1-1	TRBV6-2/TRBV6-3	TGTGCCAGCGAAACAGGGATGAAGAACACTGAAGCTTTCTTT	CASETGMKNTEAFF
.	many	TRBJ2-5	TRBV4-3	TGCGCCAGCAGCCAAGAGAGACTAATAATGGGAAAGACCCAGTACTTC	CASSQERLIMGKTQYF
.	.	TRBJ2-1	TRBV4-1	TGCGCCAGCAGCCAAGCCTCTTTAAGCTCCTACAATGAGCAGTTCTTC	CASSQASLSSYNEQFF
TRBD1	few	TRBJ2-2	TRBV5-1	TGCGCCAGCAGCAAGACAGGGAGTAACACCGGGGAGCTGTTTTTT	CASSKTGSNTGELFF
.	few	TRBJ1-1	TRBV10-3	TGTGCCATCAGTGAGGTTAACGGGGCTTCGGGCACTGAAGCTTTCTTT	CAISEVNGASGTEAFF
TRBD2	.	TRBJ2-3	TRBV12-3/TRBV12-4	TGTGCCAGCAGTCTCCTAGCGGGGGGGCGTGGAGATACGCAGTATTTT	CASSLLAGGRGDTQYF
.	.	TRBJ2-1	TRBV7-3	TGTGCCAGCAGCTTAATCTCCTCCAATGAGCAGTTCTTC	CASSLISSNEQFF
.	.	TRBJ1-1	TRBV12-3/TRBV12-4	TGTGCCAGCAGTTTAGACGATTGGGGGGCAGGGGCGGCCACTGAAGCTTTCTTT	CASSLDDWGAGAATEAFF
.	few	TRBJ2-7	TRBV7-9	TGTGCCAGCAGCGCGTCCAGGGTATTCTTCGACGAGCAGTACTTC	CASSASRVFFDEQYF
.	few	TRBJ1-5	TRBV29-1	TGCAGCGTCATAGGTCCGGGCCAGCCCCAGCATTTT	CSVIGPGQPQHF
TRBD2	.	TRBJ2-7	TRBV20-1	TGCAGTGCTAGCAGGGAGGTAGCGGGAGACCACGAGCAGTACTTC	CSASREVAGDHEQYF
.	few	TRBJ2-7	TRBV6-5	TGTGCCAGCAGCAAGAACAGGGCGGACTACGAGCAGTACTTC	CASSKNRADYEQYF
TRBD1	.	TRBJ1-1	TRBV6-1	TGTGCCAGGAGTGAACGGAGGACAGGGGGGACTGAAGCTTTCTTT	CARSERRTGGTEAFF
TRBD2	.	TRBJ2-4	TRBV6-6	TGTGCCAGCGCGCTCCGAGGGCGGGGGGCCCGGATAGCCAAAAACATTCAGTACTTC	CASALRGRGARIAKNIQYF
.	.	TRBJ1-2	TRBV20-1	TGCAGTGCTAGAGACTCACGAGGACACCTGGGGTATGGCTACACCTTC	CSARDSRGHLGYGYTF
TRBD1	many	TRBJ1-1	TRBV7-3	TGTGCCAGCAGCTTAGTGGCAGGGGGATCTGAAGCTTTCTTT	CASSLVAGGSEAFF
TRBD2	few	TRBJ2-7	TRBV25-1	TGTGCCAGCGCCGTAGCGGGAAATGCGTACTTC	CASAVAGNAYF
.	few	TRBJ1-3	TRBV18	TGTGCCAGCTCACCAGGGTTGGGAAACACCATATATTTT	CASSPGLGNTIYF
.	.	TRBJ2-6	TRBV12-3/TRBV12-4	TGTGCCAGCAGACGTCCGGGACGGAGCTCTGGGGCCAACGTCCTGACTTTC	CASRRPGRSSGANVLTF
.	few	TRBJ2-7	TRBV28	TGTGCCAGCACCTGGGGCTACGAGCAGTACTTC	CASTWGYEQYF
TRBD1	.	TRBJ1-2	TRBV10-3	TGTGCCATCACTGCGACAGGGAAGAAGGGCTACACCTTC	CAITATGKKGYTF
.	many	TRBJ1-1	TRBV5-6	TGTGCCAGCAGCCGGCTCGACGGGGCCGCGGGTGAAGCTTTCTTT	CASSRLDGAAGEAFF
TRBD1	few	TRBJ1-5	TRBV6-6	TGTGCCAGCAGTTCCGGGACAGCCTATAGCAATCAGCCCCAGCATTTT	CASSSGTAYSNQPQHF
.	.	TRBJ1-5	TRBV7-2	TGTGCCAGCAGCTTTGGCAGGGACCAGCCCCAGCATTTT	CASSFGRDQPQHF
TRBD1	.	TRBJ1-1	TRBV5-4	TGTGCCAGCCAACCCGGGACAGTAACTGAAGCTTTCTTT	CASQPGTVTEAFF
.	few	TRBJ1-5	TRBV6-6	TGTGCCAGCGAGAGGGCACCCCGTAGCAATCAGCCCCAGCATTTT	CASERAPRSNQPQHF
TRBD2	few	TRBJ2-7	TRBV7-2	TGTGCCAGCAGGGGAACCGGGACTAGGTACGAGCAGTACTTC	CASRGTGTRYEQYF
TRBD2	few	TRBJ2-5	TRBV12-3/TRBV12-4	TGTGCCAGCAGTCTCGGACTAGCGGGGAGGCAAGAGACCCAGTACTTC	CASSLGLAGRQETQYF
.	once	TRBJ2-7	TRBV6-2/TRBV6-3	TGTGCCAGTGGTGAGGAGGATTACGAGCAGTACTTC	CASGEEDYEQYF
.	.	TRBJ2-7	TRBV4-1	TGCGCCAGCAGCGCAGGAGCGGAATACGAGCAGTACTTC	CASSAGAEYEQYF
.	few	TRBJ1-2	TRBV4-3	TGCGCCAGCAGCCAAGACCTCACAGGCTATGGCTACACCTTC	CASSQDLTGYGYTF
.	.	TRBJ2-1	TRBV5-1	TGCGCCAGCAGCTTCTTGGGGAACGCCTACAATGAGCAGTTCTTC	CASSFLGNAYNEQFF
.	.	TRBJ1-6	TRBV2	TGTGCCAGCATCCCCGTGGGGGTTTCACCCCTCCACTTT	CASIPVGVSPLHF
.	.	TRBJ1-3	TRBV20-1	TGCAGTGCACGAAGGATGGGGACTGGAAACACCATATATTTT	CSARRMGTGNTIYF
.	.	TRBJ2-3	TRBV7-2	TGTGCCAGCAGCTTAGAGCTCGGGTTAGGGGCGCAGTATTTT	CASSLELGLGAQYF
.	few	TRBJ2-5	TRBV18	TGTGCCAGCTCACCGGGCGTCGGGGAGACCCAGTACTTC	CASSPGVGETQYF
.	.	TRBJ1-4	TRBV4-1	TGCGCCAGCCAAGACGGGGGAAACGAAAAACTGTTTTTT	CASQDGGNEKLFF
.	.	TRBJ1-5	TRBV6-6	TGTGCCAGCACCTCGGGGGGAAGGGGTCAGCCCCAGCATTTT	CASTSGGRGQPQHF
.	.	TRBJ1-6	TRBV5-1	TGCGCCAGCAGCTTGGCCGTGGGGGATTCACCCCTCCACTTT	CASSLAVGDSPLHF
.	.	TRBJ1-1	TRBV7-2	TGTGCCAGCAGCTTAGGAGGCAGGAGTCGTCTGAACACTGAAGCTTTCTTT	CASSLGGRSRLNTEAFF